These T cell receptor beta chains were read from a single sample in a study of cytomegalovirus exposure and HLA in healthy donors. Profiling relied on immunoSEQ multiplex PCR, and the TCRdb table lists in-frame clones only, not all of them. The sample has some 75,000 clones; the top ten hold about 0.83%. The specimen was PBMCs. The origin of the receptors is a boy aged 10-17 years in good health and CMV-seronegative. CDR3s include the opening cysteine and the closing phenylalanine or tryptophan. The D gene is left open where the match is weak.

TRBJ2-3	TRBV10-3	16	TRBD2	CAISRSTGGVTDTQYF	TGTGCCATCAGTAGATCGACGGGAGGGGTGACAGATACGCAGTATTTT
TRBJ2-7	TRBV15	15	TRBD2	CATSRVDSGSEEQYF	TGTGCCACCAGCAGAGTTGATAGCGGGAGTGAAGAGCAGTACTTC
TRBJ2-5	TRBV6-1	13	NA	CASSEGGMETQYF	TGTGCCAGCAGTGAAGGCGGGATGGAGACCCAGTACTTC
TRBJ2-5	TRBV5-4	13	NA	CASSLGGGETQYF	TGTGCCAGCAGCTTGGGAGGCGGGGAGACCCAGTACTTC
TRBJ1-2	TRBV11-2	12	NA	CASSLYRGGYTF	TGTGCCAGCAGCTTATATCGAGGCGGCTACACCTTC
TRBJ2-5	TRBV27	14	TRBD1	CASSLGYRGETQYF	TGTGCCAGCAGTTTAGGGTACAGGGGGGAGACCCAGTACTTC
TRBJ2-5	TRBV9	15	NA	CASSVGASSQETQYF	TGTGCCAGCAGCGTAGGTGCTAGCAGCCAAGAGACCCAGTACTTC
TRBJ2-2	TRBV4-3	18	NA	CASSQVPLASMSTGELFF	TGCGCCAGCAGCCAAGTACCTCTAGCGTCTATGAGCACCGGGGAGCTGTTTTTT
TRBJ1-1	TRBV30	13	NA	CAWARDSNTEAFF	TGTGCCTGGGCTCGGGACTCAAACACTGAAGCTTTCTTT
TRBJ1-5	TRBV13	14	NA	CASSIRGFNQPQHF	TGTGCCAGCAGCATCAGGGGTTTCAATCAGCCCCAGCATTTT